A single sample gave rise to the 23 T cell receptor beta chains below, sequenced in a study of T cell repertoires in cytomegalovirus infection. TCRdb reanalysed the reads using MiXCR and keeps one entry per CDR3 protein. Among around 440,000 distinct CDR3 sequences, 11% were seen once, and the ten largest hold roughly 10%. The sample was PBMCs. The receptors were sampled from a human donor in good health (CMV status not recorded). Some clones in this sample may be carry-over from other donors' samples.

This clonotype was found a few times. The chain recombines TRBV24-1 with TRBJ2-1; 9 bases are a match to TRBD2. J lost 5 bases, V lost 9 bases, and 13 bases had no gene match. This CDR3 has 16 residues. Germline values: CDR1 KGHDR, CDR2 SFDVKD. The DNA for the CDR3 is TGTGCCACCGCCTATGGCCAGCGGGAGGTTCACAATGAGCAGTTCTTC. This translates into CATAYGQREVHNEQFF.

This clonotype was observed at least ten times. This chain's CDR3 is CASSLVMGGETQYF. The CDR3 DNA reads TGTGCCAGCAGCTTAGTGATGGGGGGAGAGACCCAGTACTTC. The V and J genes are TRBV7-2 and TRBJ2-5; the D gene is possibly TRBD2 (6 bases). Germline V gene sequence: CDR1 SGHTA, CDR2 FQGNSA. The CDR3 consists of 14 residues. V shed 1 base and J shed 4 bases, with 10 bases lying between them. Full variable domain (rest looked up from reference TRBV7-2 and TRBJ2-5): GAGVSQSPSNKVTEKGKDVELRCDPISGHTALYWYRQSLGQGLEFLIYFQGNSAPDKSGLPSDRFSAERTGGSVSTLTIQRTQQEDSAVYLCASSLVMGGETQYFGPGTRLLVL.

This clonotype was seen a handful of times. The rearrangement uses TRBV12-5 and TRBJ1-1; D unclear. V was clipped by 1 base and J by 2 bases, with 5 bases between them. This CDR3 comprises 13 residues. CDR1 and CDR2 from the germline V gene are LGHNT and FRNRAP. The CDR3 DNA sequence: TGTGCTAGTGGTTTGGAACCCAACACTGAAGCTTTCTTT. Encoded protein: CASGLEPNTEAFF.

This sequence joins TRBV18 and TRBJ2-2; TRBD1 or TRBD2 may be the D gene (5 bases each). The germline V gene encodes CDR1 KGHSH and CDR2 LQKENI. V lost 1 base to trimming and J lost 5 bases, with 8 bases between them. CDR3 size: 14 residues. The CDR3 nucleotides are TGTGCCAGCTCACCACGAGGGGAGACCGGGGAGCTGTTTTTT. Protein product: CASSPRGETGELFF.

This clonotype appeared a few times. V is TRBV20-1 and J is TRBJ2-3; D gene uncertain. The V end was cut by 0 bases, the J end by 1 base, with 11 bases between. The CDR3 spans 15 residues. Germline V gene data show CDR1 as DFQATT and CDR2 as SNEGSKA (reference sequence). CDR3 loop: CSARDTRAGTDTQYF. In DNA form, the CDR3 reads TGCAGTGCTAGAGATACTCGCGCGGGCACAGATACGCAGTATTTT.

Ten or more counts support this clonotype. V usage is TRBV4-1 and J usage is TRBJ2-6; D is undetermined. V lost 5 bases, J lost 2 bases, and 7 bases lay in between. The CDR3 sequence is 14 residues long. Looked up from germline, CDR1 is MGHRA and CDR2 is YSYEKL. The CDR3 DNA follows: TGCGCCAGCAGCTCGCCGGCTGGGGCCAACGTCCTGACTTTC. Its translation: CASSSPAGANVLTF.

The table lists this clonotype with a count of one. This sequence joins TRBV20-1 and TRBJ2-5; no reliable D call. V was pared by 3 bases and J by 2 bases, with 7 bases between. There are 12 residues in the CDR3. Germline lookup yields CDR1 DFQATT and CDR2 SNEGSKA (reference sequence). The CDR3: CSARALQETQYF. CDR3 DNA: TGCAGTGCTAGGGCGTTACAAGAGACCCAGTACTTC.

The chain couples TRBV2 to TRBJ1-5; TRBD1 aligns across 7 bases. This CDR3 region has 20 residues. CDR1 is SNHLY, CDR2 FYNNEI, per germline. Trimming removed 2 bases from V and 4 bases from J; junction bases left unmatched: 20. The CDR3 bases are TGTGCCAGCAGTGAAAGTAGGTTAGGGGGCGAGGTAGAGGGAAATCAGCCCCAGCATTTT. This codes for CASSESRLGGEVEGNQPQHF.

The CDR3 bases are TGTGCCAGCAGTTTATGGGGGGTCAGGGGTGACTCCTACGAGCAGTACTTC. Protein product: CASSLWGVRGDSYEQYF. The rearrangement links TRBV28 to TRBJ2-7; D perhaps matches TRBD1 (6 bases). V was pared by 0 bases and J by 0 bases, with 15 bases between. The germline CDR1 and CDR2 sequences are MDHEN and SYDVKM. The length of the CDR3 is 17 residues.

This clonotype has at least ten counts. CDR3 sequence: CAISGAPGGTAYEQYF. The DNA of the CDR3 is TGTGCCATCAGTGGCGCACCCGGGGGTACAGCCTACGAGCAGTACTTC. The chain combines TRBV10-3 with TRBJ2-7; weak D call: TRBD2 (6 bases). Trimming pared 4 bases from V and 2 bases from J, leaving 18 bases between. The CDR3 has 16 residues. CDR1 and CDR2 from the germline V gene are ENHRY and SYGVKD.

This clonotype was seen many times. CDR3 in DNA: TGCAGCGTTGAAGACCTATGTCGCGGGCTAGCGGGCCTCTCCTACGAGCAGTACTTC. Translation: CSVEDLCRGLAGLSYEQYF. The J gene is TRBJ2-7, the V gene TRBV29-1, with 8 bases that match TRBD2. Trimming at V came to 0 bases and at J to 0 bases, leaving 16 bases not matched to a gene. The germline V gene has CDR1 SQVTM and CDR2 ANQGSEA. This CDR3 has 19 residues.

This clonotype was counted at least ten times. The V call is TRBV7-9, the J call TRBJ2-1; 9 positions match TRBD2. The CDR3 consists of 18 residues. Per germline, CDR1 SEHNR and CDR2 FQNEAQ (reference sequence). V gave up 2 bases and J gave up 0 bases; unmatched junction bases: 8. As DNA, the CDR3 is TGTGCCAGCAGCTTAACTCCAAGACTAGCGGCCTCCTACAATGAGCAGTTCTTC. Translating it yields CASSLTPRLAASYNEQFF.

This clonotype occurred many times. CDR3 bases: TGTGCCAGCAGCACGTGGACGGGACTAGCGGGAAAGGGGCAAGAGACCCAGTACTTC. Translating gives CASSTWTGLAGKGQETQYF. The chain uses TRBV7-2 and TRBJ2-5, with 13 bases fitting TRBD2. The CDR3 contains 19 residues. V dropped 5 bases and J dropped 2; count of bases not matched to a gene: 14. Per germline, CDR1 SGHTA and CDR2 FQGNSA.

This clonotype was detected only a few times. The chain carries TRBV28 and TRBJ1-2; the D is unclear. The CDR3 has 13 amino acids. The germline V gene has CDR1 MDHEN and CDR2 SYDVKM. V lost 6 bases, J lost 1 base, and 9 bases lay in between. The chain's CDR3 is CASRPQVNYGYTF. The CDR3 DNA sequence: TGTGCCAGCAGGCCCCAGGTTAACTATGGCTACACCTTC.

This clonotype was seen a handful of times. In DNA, the CDR3 is TGCAGTGCTAGACTTCTTTCGGAGACCCAGTACTTC. Amino acids: CSARLLSETQYF. The chain uses TRBV20-1 and TRBJ2-5; D gene unclear. The CDR3 is 12 amino acids. The germline V gene encodes CDR1 DFQATT and CDR2 SNEGSKA (reference sequence). The germline V and J ends were trimmed by 2 bases and 5 bases, with 9 bases remaining between them.

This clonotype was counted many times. CDR3 residues: CASSPRTGNQETQYF. CDR3 nucleotide sequence: TGTGCCAGCAGTCCCCGGACAGGGAACCAAGAGACCCAGTACTTC. This chain joins TRBV6-6 and TRBJ2-5; 8 bases align to TRBD1. Germline CDR1 and CDR2: MNHNY and SVGAGI (reference sequence). This CDR3 contains 15 residues. The ends lost 5 bases at V and 0 bases at J; junction bases unmatched: 5.

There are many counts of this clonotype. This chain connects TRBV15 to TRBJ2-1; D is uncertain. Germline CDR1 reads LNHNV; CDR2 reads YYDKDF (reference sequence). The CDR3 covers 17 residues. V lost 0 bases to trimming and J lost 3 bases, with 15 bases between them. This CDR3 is CATSRDFSTAFYNEQFF. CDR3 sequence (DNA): TGTGCCACCAGCAGAGATTTTTCTACGGCGTTCTACAATGAGCAGTTCTTC.

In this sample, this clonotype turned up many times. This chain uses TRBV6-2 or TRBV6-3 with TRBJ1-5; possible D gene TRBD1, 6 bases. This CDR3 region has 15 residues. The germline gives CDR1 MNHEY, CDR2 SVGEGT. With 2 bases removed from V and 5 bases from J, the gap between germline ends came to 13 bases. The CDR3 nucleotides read TGTGCCAGCAGTTACGCCCTCAGGGGCTATCAGCCCCAGCATTTT. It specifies CASSYALRGYQPQHF.

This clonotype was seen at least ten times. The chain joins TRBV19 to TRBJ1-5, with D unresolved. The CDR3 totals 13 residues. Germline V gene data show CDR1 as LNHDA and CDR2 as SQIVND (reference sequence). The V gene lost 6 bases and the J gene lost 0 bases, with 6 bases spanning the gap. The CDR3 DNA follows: TGTGCCAGTAGGACCTATAGCAATCAGCCCCAGCATTTT. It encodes CASRTYSNQPQHF. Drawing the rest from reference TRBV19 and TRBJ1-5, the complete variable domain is DGGITQSPKYLFRKEGQNVTLSCEQNLNHDAMYWYRQDPGQGLRLIYYSQIVNDFQKGDIAEGYSVSREKKESFPLTVTSAQKNPTAFYLCASRTYSNQPQHFGDGTRLSIL.

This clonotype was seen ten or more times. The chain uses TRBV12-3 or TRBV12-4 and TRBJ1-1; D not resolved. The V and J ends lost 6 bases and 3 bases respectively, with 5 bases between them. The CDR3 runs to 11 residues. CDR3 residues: CASRGYTEAFF. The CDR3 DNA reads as TGTGCCAGCAGGGGTTACACTGAAGCTTTCTTT.

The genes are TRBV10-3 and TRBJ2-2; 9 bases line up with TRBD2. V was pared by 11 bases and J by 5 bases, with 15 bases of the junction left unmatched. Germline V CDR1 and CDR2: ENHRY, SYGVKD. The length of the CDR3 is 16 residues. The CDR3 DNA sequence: TGTGCCTCCAAAAAAGGGGCGGGAGGGCCGACCGGGGAGCTGTTTTTT. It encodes CASKKGAGGPTGELFF.

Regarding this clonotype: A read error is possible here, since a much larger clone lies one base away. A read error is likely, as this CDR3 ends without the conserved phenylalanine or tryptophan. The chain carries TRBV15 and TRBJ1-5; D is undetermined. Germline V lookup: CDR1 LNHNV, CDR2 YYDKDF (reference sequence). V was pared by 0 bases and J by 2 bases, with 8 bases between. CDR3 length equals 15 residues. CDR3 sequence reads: CATSRDGRGNQPQHC. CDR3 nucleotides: TGTGCCACCAGCAGAGACGGGAGGGGCAATCAGCCCCAGCATTGT.

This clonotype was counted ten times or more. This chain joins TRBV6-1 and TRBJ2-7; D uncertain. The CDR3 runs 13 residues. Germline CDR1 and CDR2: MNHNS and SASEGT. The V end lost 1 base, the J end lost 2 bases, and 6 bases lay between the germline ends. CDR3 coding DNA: TGTGCCAGCAGTGAAGAGGGCACCTACGAGCAGTACTTC. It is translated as CASSEEGTYEQYF.